These 9 T cell receptor beta chains share one sample of origin, sequenced in a study of blood T cell repertoires in COVID-19. Generated by immunoSEQ multiplex PCR, the TCRdb table keeps only in-frame clones and is missing some. Of 70,000 or so clones in the sample, more than 75% were seen once. Sequenced sample: peripheral blood. These receptors were taken from a human donor in a cohort sampled during active COVID-19.

The chain joins TRBV24-1 to TRBJ1-1; TRBD1 matches at 12 bases. Germline V gene data show CDR1 as KGHDR and CDR2 as SFDVKD. This CDR3 region has 14 residues. V lost 6 bases to trimming and J lost 9 bases; unmatched junction nucleotides: 7. CDR3 nucleotide sequence: TGTGCCACCAGTCCGGGACAGGGGGCTGAGAAAGCTTTCTTT. Translation gives CATSPGQGAEKAFF.

This clone was found once. The CDR3: CASSPGLAGVMSPEQYF. In DNA, the CDR3 is TGCGCCAGCAGCCCGGGACTAGCGGGAGTAATGTCCCCCGAGCAGTACTTC. The chain couples TRBV5-1 to TRBJ2-7, with 14 nucleotides matching TRBD2. This CDR3 region has 17 residues. Trimming removed 4 bases from V and 6 bases from J; junction bases left unmatched: 12. Germline CDR1 is SGHRS and CDR2 is YFSETQ.

J is TRBJ2-3 and V is TRBV19; TRBD2 aligns across 12 bases. The V gene's germline CDR1 is LNHDA and CDR2 SQIVND (reference sequence). Germline trimming cut 4 bases from V and 4 bases from J; bases unmatched to any gene: 6. The CDR3 covers 16 residues. The CDR3 nucleotides are TGTGCCAGTAGTACAGGACTAGCGGGACGGGCAGATACGCAGTATTTT. It specifies CASSTGLAGRADTQYF.

This clone appeared once. The rearrangement links TRBV7-2 to TRBJ1-2, with TRBD1 matching 9 bases. The CDR3 is 15 amino acids. Looked up from germline, CDR1 is SGHTA and CDR2 is FQGNSA. Germline trimming cut 3 bases from V and 6 bases from J; bases unmatched to any gene: 8. CDR3 in DNA: TGTGCCAGCAGCTTTTGGACAGGGGAGGGTAATGGCTACACCTTC. This gives the protein CASSFWTGEGNGYTF. Combining the CDR3 with reference TRBV7-2 and TRBJ1-2 gives the whole variable domain GAGVSQSPSNKVTEKGKDVELRCDPISGHTALYWYRQSLGQGLEFLIYFQGNSAPDKSGLPSDRFSAERTGGSVSTLTIQRTQQEDSAVYLCASSFWTGEGNGYTFGSGTRLTVV.

This chain joins TRBV28 and TRBJ1-1; D is uncertain. The CDR3 has 16 residues. V gave up 3 bases and J gave up 0 bases, with 14 bases separating them. Germline V gives CDR1 MDHEN, CDR2 SYDVKM. The CDR3, as DNA: TGTGCCAGCAGTTTTTTCAGGTCCACTTTGAACACTGAAGCTTTCTTT. It translates to CASSFFRSTLNTEAFF.

This clone was seen only once. The V gene is TRBV27, the J gene TRBJ1-2; TRBD1 aligns across 9 bases. V lost 0 bases and J lost 5; bases outside the gene matches: 4. Germline values: CDR1 MNHEY, CDR2 SMNVEV (reference sequence). This CDR3 region has 15 residues. This CDR3 reads CASSLSGTGTYGYTF. The CDR3 DNA is TGTGCCAGCAGTTTATCGGGGACAGGGACGTATGGCTACACCTTC.

The gene calls are TRBV5-4 and TRBJ2-3, with a weak D call TRBD2 (5 bases). CDR3 length: 16 amino acids. CDR1 is SGHNT and CDR2 is YYREEE in the germline V gene (reference sequence). The V end lost 3 bases, the J end lost 1 base, and 15 bases lay between the germline ends. The DNA for the CDR3 is TGTGCCAGCAGCTCCTCGGGAAGGCAGCGCACAGATACGCAGTATTTT. Amino acid sequence: CASSSSGRQRTDTQYF.

In its sample, this clone was seen once. This chain joins TRBV18 and TRBJ1-5; D gene ambiguous. Per the germline V gene, CDR1 is KGHSH and CDR2 is LQKENI. The CDR3 spans 14 residues. Trimming removed 2 bases at V and 4 bases at J, with 9 bases between. The DNA for the CDR3 is TGTGCCAGCTCACCAGGGTTCAGGAATCAGCCCCAGCATTTT. Amino acids: CASSPGFRNQPQHF.

The rearrangement uses TRBV27 and TRBJ2-7; weak D call: TRBD1 (6 bases). The CDR3 totals 13 residues. V was shortened by 5 bases and J by 3 bases, with 11 bases between the two germline ends. Germline CDR1 MNHEY, CDR2 SMNVEV (reference sequence). The DNA of the CDR3 is TGTGCCAGCAGTCAGGGGCAACTCTACGAGCAGTACTTC. Translated: CASSQGQLYEQYF.